Reported below is one T cell receptor beta chain. Germline-derived CDR1 and CDR2 are SEHNR and FQNEAQ (reference sequence). The trim removed 5 bases at V and 6 bases at J, leaving 9 bases unmatched. The CDR3 length is 14 residues. The sample originates from a study of blood T cell repertoires in COVID-19. Study-wide context: Samples of COVID-19 (acute and convalescent) were obtained from the United States, Italy and Spain.

Under the authors' procedure: Using reference gene primer amplification, nucleated cell counts were estimated. Assay: immunoSEQ multiplex PCR; the TCRdb copy retains only in-frame clones and omits some. V, J and clone size derive from that table, while D and trimming were established from the DNA sequence. Here the sample spans fewer than 400,000 clones, approximately 90% being singletons. The receptor's source is a woman aged 18-29 years who had recovered from COVID-19. The chain employs TRBV7-9 and TRBJ2-7; 8 bases are shared with TRBD1. Sequences were obtained from PBMCs or T cells enriched from blood (not recorded which). As DNA, the CDR3 is TGTGCCAGCAGCCAGGACAGGGTCTGGGCCGAGCAGTACTTC. Amino acid sequence: CASSQDRVWAEQYF.